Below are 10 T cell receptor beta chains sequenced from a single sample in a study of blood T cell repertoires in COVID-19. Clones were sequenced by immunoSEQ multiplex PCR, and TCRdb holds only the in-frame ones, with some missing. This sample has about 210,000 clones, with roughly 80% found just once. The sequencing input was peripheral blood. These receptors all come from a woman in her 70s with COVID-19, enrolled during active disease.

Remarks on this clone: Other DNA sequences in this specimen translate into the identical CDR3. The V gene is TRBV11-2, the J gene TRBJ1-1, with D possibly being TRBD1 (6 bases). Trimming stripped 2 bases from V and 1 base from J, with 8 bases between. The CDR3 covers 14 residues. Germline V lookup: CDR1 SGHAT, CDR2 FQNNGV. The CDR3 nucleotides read TGTGCCAGCAGCTTACAGGGGCCGAACACTGAAGCTTTCTTT. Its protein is CASSLQGPNTEAFF.

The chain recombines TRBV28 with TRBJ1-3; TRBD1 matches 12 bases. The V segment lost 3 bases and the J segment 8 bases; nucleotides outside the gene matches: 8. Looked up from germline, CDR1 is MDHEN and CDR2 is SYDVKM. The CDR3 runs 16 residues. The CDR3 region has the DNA TGTGCCAGCAGTTTCTTGGGGGGACAGGGGGCAGACACCATATATTTT. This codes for CASSFLGGQGADTIYF.

This CDR3 is CASSKYGEPPRHNEQFF. The CDR3 DNA reads as TGTGCCAGCAGCAAATATGGGGAGCCCCCAAGGCACAATGAGCAGTTCTTC. The chain joins TRBV21-1 to TRBJ2-1; the D call TRBD2 from the table was never checked on the DNA. TRBV21-1 is a listed pseudogene. This CDR3 is 17 amino acids long.

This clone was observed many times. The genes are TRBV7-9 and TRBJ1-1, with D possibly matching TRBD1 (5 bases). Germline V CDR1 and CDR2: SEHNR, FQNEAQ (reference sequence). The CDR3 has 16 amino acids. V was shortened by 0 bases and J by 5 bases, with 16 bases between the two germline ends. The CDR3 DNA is TGTGCCAGCAGCTTAGCGCCGGGGGAGGGCGGGACTGAAGCTTTCTTT. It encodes CASSLAPGEGGTEAFF.

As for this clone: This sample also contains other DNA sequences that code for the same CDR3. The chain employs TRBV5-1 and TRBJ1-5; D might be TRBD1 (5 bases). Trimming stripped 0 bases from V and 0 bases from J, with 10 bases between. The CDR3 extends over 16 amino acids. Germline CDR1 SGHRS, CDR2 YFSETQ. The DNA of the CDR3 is TGCGCCAGCAGCTTGGAGGGGCAGGGTAGCAATCAGCCCCAGCATTTT. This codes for CASSLEGQGSNQPQHF.

CDR3: CASSLERAGNQPQHF. The DNA for the CDR3 is TGTGCCAGCAGCTTAGAGAGGGCCGGCAATCAGCCCCAGCATTTT. The V gene is TRBV7-2, the J gene TRBJ1-5, with unresolved D. The V gene lost 1 base and the J gene lost 2 bases, with 9 bases spanning the gap. Per germline, CDR1 SGHTA and CDR2 FQGNSA. The CDR3 loop spans 15 amino acids.

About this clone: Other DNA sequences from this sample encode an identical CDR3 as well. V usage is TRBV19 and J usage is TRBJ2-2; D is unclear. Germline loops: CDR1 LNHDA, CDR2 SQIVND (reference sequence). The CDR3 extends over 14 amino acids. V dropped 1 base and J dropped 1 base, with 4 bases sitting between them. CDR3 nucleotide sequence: TGTGCCAGTAGTATAGGACAGAACACCGGGGAGCTGTTTTTT. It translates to CASSIGQNTGELFF.

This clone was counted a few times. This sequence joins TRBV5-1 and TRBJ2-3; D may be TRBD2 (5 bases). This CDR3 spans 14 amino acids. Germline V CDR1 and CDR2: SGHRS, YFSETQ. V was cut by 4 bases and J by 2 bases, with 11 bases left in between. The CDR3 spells CASSRGGSTDTQYF. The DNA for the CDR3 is TGCGCCAGCAGCCGAGGAGGTTCCACAGATACGCAGTATTTT.

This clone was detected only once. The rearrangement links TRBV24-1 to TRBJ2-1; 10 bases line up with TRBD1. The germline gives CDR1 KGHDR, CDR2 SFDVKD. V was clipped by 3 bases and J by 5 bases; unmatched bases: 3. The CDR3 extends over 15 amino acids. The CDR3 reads CATSDPGTGDNEQFF. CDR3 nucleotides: TGTGCCACCAGTGATCCCGGGACAGGGGACAATGAGCAGTTCTTC.

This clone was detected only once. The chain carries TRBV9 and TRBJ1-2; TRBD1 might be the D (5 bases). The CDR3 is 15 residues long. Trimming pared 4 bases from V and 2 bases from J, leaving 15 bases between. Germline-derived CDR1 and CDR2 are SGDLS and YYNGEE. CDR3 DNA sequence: TGTGCCAGCAGCATTCAGGGCAACAACAACTATGGCTACACCTTC. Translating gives CASSIQGNNNYGYTF.